The 9 T cell receptor beta chains presented below share a single source sample, sequenced in a study of blood T cell repertoires in COVID-19 (dated by TCRdb to 2018 to 2020). Libraries were constructed by the immunoSEQ multiplex PCR assay. TCRdb's version of the immuneACCESS table is confined to in-frame rearrangements and falls short of the full clone set. An unresolved V gene accounts for under half of the shortfall where checked; the remainder is of unknown origin. This sample has 250,000 to 350,000 clones in its table, and approximately 88% of those were observed once. Of the sample, approximately 0.94% is held by the ten largest clones. The specimen was peripheral blood. These receptors were obtained from a woman aged 40 to 50 who had recovered from COVID-19.

This clone was seen a few times. V and J are TRBV11-2 and TRBJ1-1, with D maybe TRBD1 (5 bases). The germline V gene has CDR1 SGHAT and CDR2 FQNNGV. The CDR3 consists of 14 residues. The V gene lost 8 bases and the J gene lost 6 bases, with 19 bases spanning the gap. The CDR3 sequence is CASSFAGKRPEAFF. CDR3 nucleotides: TGTGCCAGCTCATTCGCAGGGAAGAGGCCTGAAGCTTTCTTT.

V and J are TRBV6-4 and TRBJ2-7; 7 bases map to TRBD2. The ends lost 2 bases at V and 5 bases at J; junction bases unmatched: 9. The CDR3 is 15 amino acids. CDR1 and CDR2 from the germline V gene are MRHNA and SNTAGT. CDR3 protein: CASSDHWQGGNEQYF. The CDR3 region has the DNA TGTGCCAGCAGTGACCATTGGCAGGGAGGGAACGAGCAGTACTTC.

The rearrangement links TRBV2 to TRBJ2-7, with D tentatively TRBD1 (6 bases). V dropped 8 bases and J dropped 3 bases, with 14 bases sitting between them. There are 13 residues in the CDR3. Germline loops: CDR1 SNHLY, CDR2 FYNNEI. Here the CDR3 DNA reads TGTGCCAGCGGGGACATCAGCTACTACGAGCAGTACTTC. This sequence encodes CASGDISYYEQYF.

This chain joins TRBV5-8 and TRBJ2-7; D is possibly TRBD2 (5 bases). Germline loops: CDR1 SGHTS, CDR2 YDEGEE. The CDR3 has 13 amino acids. The germline V and J ends were trimmed by 0 bases and 6 bases, with 10 bases remaining between them. As DNA, the CDR3 is TGTGCCAGCAGCTTGGCCCGGGAATCCGAGCAGTACTTC. Translated: CASSLARESEQYF.

Within the sample, this clone is medium-sized. The chain carries TRBV3-1 (or the pseudogene TRBV3-2) and TRBJ2-7, with D hard to call. There are 11 residues in the CDR3. Germline CDR1 is LGHDT and CDR2 is YNNKEL (reference sequence). The V and J ends lost 6 bases and 0 bases respectively, with 3 bases between them. CDR3 amino acids: CASRYSYEQYF. The CDR3 bases are TGTGCCAGCAGATACTCCTACGAGCAGTACTTC.

This clone appeared a single time. The gene calls are TRBV28 and TRBJ1-4; tentatively, D is TRBD1 (6 bases). CDR3 length: 17 residues. Germline loops: CDR1 MDHEN, CDR2 SYDVKM. The V end was cut by 7 bases, the J end by 7 bases, with 25 bases between. CDR3 protein: CASIPAGAPGLGEKLFF. The CDR3 coding sequence is TGTGCCAGCATTCCCGCGGGGGCGCCGGGGCTAGGTGAAAAACTGTTTTTT.

The chain uses TRBV5-1 and TRBJ2-1; 14 positions agree with TRBD2. CDR1 is SGHRS and CDR2 is YFSETQ in the germline V gene. Trimming cost V 0 bases and J 7 bases; bases outside gene matches: 6. CDR3 length: 17 amino acids. The chain's CDR3 is CASSLAGLAGGWNEQFF. The CDR3 nucleotides read TGCGCCAGCAGCTTGGCCGGACTAGCGGGAGGTTGGAATGAGCAGTTCTTC.

The rearrangement uses TRBV19 and TRBJ1-3, with unresolved D. This CDR3 region has 15 residues. In germline, CDR1 is LNHDA, CDR2 SQIVND (reference sequence). V was clipped by 6 bases and J by 0 bases, with 12 bases between them. The CDR3 is CASSPSGYSGNTIYF. CDR3 nucleotide sequence: TGTGCCAGTAGCCCATCGGGTTACTCTGGAAACACCATATATTTT.

The chain uses TRBV18 and TRBJ2-5; D is undetermined. Looked up from germline, CDR1 is KGHSH and CDR2 is LQKENI. The germline V and J ends were trimmed by 1 base and 3 bases, with 6 bases remaining between them. The CDR3 extends over 13 amino acids. The CDR3 nucleotides are TGTGCCAGCTCACCACGATCAGAAGAGACCCAGTACTTC. Encoded protein: CASSPRSEETQYF.